This T cell receptor (beta chain) was captured in a study of CD8 T cells in Susac syndrome. Random hexamers primed reverse transcription of about 0.5 to 1 ug RNA. The CDR3 of TCR beta was amplified by immunoSEQ multiplex PCR across 54 Vbeta and 13 Jbeta. Using its own MiXCR run on the immunoSEQ multiplex PCR reads, TCRdb lists one record per CDR3 protein. The table shows about 130,000 distinct CDR3 sequences, with approximately 90% occurring only once. The multiple sclerosis control group was made up of treatment-naive patients with stable or active relapsing-remitting disease. TEMRA cells underwent FACS enrichment and CD8+ and CD4+ T cells underwent negative isolation. This clonotype was counted between two and nine times. Its antigen is as yet unknown. Notes on the study in general: Regarding the TCR sequencing and HLA analysis, the study admitted that a relatively small number of individuals were involved.

The material sequenced was CD8+ T cells from PBMCs. The clonotype was recovered from a human donor with multiple sclerosis.

CDR3 in amino acids: CASSQASGVYNEQFF. Written as DNA, the CDR3 is TGCGCCAGCAGCCAAGCTAGCGGGGTTTACAATGAGCAGTTCTTC. The chain employs TRBV4-1 and TRBJ2-1; 9 positions match TRBD2. Trimming cost V 1 base and J 4 bases; bases outside gene matches: 2. CDR3 length equals 15 residues. Germline CDR1 and CDR2: MGHRA and YSYEKL.